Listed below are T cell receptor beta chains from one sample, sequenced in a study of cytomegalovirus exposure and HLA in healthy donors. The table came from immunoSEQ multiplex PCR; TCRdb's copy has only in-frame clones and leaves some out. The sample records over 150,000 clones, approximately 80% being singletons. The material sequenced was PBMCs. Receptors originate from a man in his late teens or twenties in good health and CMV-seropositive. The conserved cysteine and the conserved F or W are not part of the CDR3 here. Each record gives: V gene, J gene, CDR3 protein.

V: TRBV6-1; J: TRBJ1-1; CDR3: ASSGGQSNTEAF
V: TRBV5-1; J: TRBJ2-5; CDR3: ASSLEAPWTQY
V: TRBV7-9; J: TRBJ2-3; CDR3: ASSGSRHAQY
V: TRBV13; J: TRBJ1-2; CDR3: ASSASVIYGYT
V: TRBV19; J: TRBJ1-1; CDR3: ASSIEPGMNTEAF
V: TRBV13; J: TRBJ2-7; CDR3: ASSRSAGTYEQY
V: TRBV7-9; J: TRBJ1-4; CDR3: ASSLEGAREKLF
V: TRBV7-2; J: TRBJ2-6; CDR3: ASPLTSGGAGGANVLT
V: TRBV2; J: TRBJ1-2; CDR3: ASSRDRGTYGYT
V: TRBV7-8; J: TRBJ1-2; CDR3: ASSLGTGPSYT
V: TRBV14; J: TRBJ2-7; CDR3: ASSNRDRVLRDEQY
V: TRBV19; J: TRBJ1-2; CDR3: ASSIGTGGVYGYT
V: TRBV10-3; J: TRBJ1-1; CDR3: AISESTGWNTEAF
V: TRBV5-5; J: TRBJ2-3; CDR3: ASSSGTDTQY
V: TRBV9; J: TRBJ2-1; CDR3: ASSVLLASANEQF
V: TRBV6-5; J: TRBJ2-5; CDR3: ASSYGDAGSGETQY
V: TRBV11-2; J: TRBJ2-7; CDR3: ASSLAAGGHYEQY
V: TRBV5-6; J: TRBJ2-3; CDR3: ASSLAGVQY
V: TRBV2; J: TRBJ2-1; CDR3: ASSAWGHNEQF
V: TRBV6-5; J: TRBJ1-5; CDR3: ATNAQQGQPQH
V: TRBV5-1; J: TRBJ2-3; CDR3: ASSLGQGTSDTQY
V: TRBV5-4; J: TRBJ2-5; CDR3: ASSLTQGQETQY
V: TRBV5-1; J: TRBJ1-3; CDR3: ASSLGQGPSGNTIY
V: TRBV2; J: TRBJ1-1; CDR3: ASRDTMNTEAF
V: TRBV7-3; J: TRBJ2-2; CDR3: ASSFKGGGTGELF
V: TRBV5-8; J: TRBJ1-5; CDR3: ASSSPGQYQPQH
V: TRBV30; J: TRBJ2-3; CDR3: AWSREKKSTDTQY
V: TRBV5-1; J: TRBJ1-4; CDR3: ASSLVPGSIEKLF
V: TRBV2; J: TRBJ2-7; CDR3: ASDVRSSGMYEQY
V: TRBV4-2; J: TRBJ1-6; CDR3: ASSQERGGNSPLH
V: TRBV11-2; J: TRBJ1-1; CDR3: ASSLSLMNTEAF
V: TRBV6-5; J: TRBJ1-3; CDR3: ASSWDTSSGNTIY
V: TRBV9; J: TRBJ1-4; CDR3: ASSGAGAPGGEKLF
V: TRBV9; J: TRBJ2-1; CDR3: ASSVSTGNEQF
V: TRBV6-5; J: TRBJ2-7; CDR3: ASSQGSEQY
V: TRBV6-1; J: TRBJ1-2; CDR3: ASSSQGRGGYT
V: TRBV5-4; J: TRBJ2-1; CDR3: ASSPGTSGSPGNEQF